This TCR beta chain was recorded in a study of T cell responses to AZD1222 COVID-19 vaccine. Findings of the study overall: Sampling that yielded the repertoires occurred only after the peak T cell response. At 160-218 and 743-854, vaccine-associated CD4 TCRs were dominant, and they spanned spike. Donors in the cohort were predominantly white British and more often female, and clonal diversity was possibly underestimated. Receipt of two AZD1222 doses was followed by a rise in Spike-specific TCR breadth and depth.

Using immunoSEQ multiplex PCR, the repertoire was profiled, and TCRdb retains in-frame clones only, with some absent. The sample holds 140,000 to 150,000 clones, about 93% seen once. Germline CDR1 SGHAT, CDR2 FQNNGV. V lost 5 bases and J lost 5; bases outside the gene matches: 11. This CDR3 comprises 15 residues. This clone occurred once. Its target is unknown. The material sequenced was peripheral blood, taken on day 0 of AZD1222 vaccination. This clonotype originated in an adult in good health. The chain combines TRBV11-2 with TRBJ2-5; TRBD2 matches 7 bases. This CDR3 is CASSMTSLVLETQYF. The CDR3 nucleotides are TGTGCCAGCAGCATGACTAGCTTGGTGTTGGAGACCCAGTACTTC.